These 28 T cell receptor beta chains originate from one sample sequenced in a study of T cells after posttransplantation cyclophosphamide. The data were produced by immunoSEQ multiplex PCR, yet TCRdb's version contains in-frame clones alone and is incomplete. The sample holds several thousand clones, roughly 73% seen once. Controls had myeloablative marrow grafts with methotrexate and calcineurin inhibitor, sampled at 1 year. This specimen was PBMCs, taken around 290 days after allogeneic stem cell transplant with calcineurin inhibitor and methotrexate. The origin of the receptors is a female patient aged 45-60 years who received an allogeneic stem cell transplant from an unrelated donor, was CMV-positive, and had acute and chronic GVHD. The T cells may partly be graft donor cells.

The chain recombines TRBV7-2 with TRBJ2-1, with 10 positions matching TRBD2. Trimming cost V 4 bases and J 8 bases; bases outside gene matches: 11. Germline lookup yields CDR1 SGHTA and CDR2 FQGNSA. The CDR3 spans 16 residues. CDR3: CASSSQGSGGWDEQFF. DNA for the CDR3: TGTGCCAGCAGCTCCCAGGGTAGCGGGGGGTGGGATGAGCAGTTCTTC. Variable domain in full (rest from reference TRBV7-2 and TRBJ2-1): GAGVSQSPSNKVTEKGKDVELRCDPISGHTALYWYRQSLGQGLEFLIYFQGNSAPDKSGLPSDRFSAERTGGSVSTLTIQRTQQEDSAVYLCASSSQGSGGWDEQFFGPGTRLTVL.

The rearrangement links TRBV5-1 to TRBJ1-4; perhaps TRBD1 as D (5 bases). This CDR3 has 13 amino acids. Germline V lookup: CDR1 SGHRS, CDR2 YFSETQ. Trimming shortened V by 4 bases and J by 7 bases, and 11 bases separated the two germline ends. The CDR3: CASSPVGGEKLFF. The CDR3 DNA sequence: TGCGCCAGCAGCCCCGTCGGGGGTGAAAAACTGTTTTTT.

This chain connects TRBV6-1 to TRBJ1-5; the match to TRBD1 covers 7 bases. The CDR3 spans 13 residues. With 3 bases clipped from V and 5 bases from J, the junction kept 1 base outside the gene matches. The germline V gene has CDR1 MNHNS and CDR2 SASEGT. The CDR3 DNA is TGTGCCAGCAGTGATGACAGGGATCAGCCCCAGCATTTT. Its translation is CASSDDRDQPQHF.

The chain is built from TRBV19 and TRBJ1-2; D gene unclear. The CDR3 is 14 residues long. Trimming stripped 3 bases from V and 5 bases from J, with 13 bases between. Germline CDR1 and CDR2: LNHDA and SQIVND (reference sequence). The CDR3 region is CASSIPPYTYGYTF. The CDR3, as DNA: TGTGCCAGTAGTATCCCACCATATACATATGGCTACACCTTC.

The rearrangement links TRBV4-1 to TRBJ1-5; no firm D call. Germline lookup yields CDR1 MGHRA and CDR2 YSYEKL. The V end was cut by 1 base, the J end by 4 bases, with 11 bases between. This CDR3 has 15 amino acids. Here the CDR3 DNA reads TGCGCCAGCAGCCAAGGCCGGACTGAGAATCAGCCCCAGCATTTT. It encodes CASSQGRTENQPQHF.

This clone has just a few counts. The chain has TRBV19 and TRBJ1-4; D unclear. V lost 3 bases, J lost 7 bases, and 12 bases lay in between. The CDR3 sequence is 14 residues long. CDR1 LNHDA and CDR2 SQIVND come from the germline V gene (reference sequence). CDR3 loop: CASSIVATGEKLFF. The DNA of the CDR3 is TGTGCCAGTAGTATTGTCGCGACGGGTGAAAAACTGTTTTTT. The entire variable domain, with the rest obtained from reference TRBV19 and TRBJ1-4, is as follows: DGGITQSPKYLFRKEGQNVTLSCEQNLNHDAMYWYRQDPGQGLRLIYYSQIVNDFQKGDIAEGYSVSREKKESFPLTVTSAQKNPTAFYLCASSIVATGEKLFFGSGTQLSVL.

This clone appeared once. The V and J genes are TRBV6-6 and TRBJ1-1; 8 nucleotides line up with TRBD1. The trim removed 6 bases at V and 7 bases at J, leaving 13 bases unmatched. Germline CDR1 and CDR2: MNHNY and SVGAGI (reference sequence). CDR3 length: 15 amino acids. The CDR3 nucleotides read TGTGCCAGCAGGGATACGGGACAGGCCGGGCGTGAAGCTTTCTTT. Translation: CASRDTGQAGREAFF.

The gene calls are TRBV28 and TRBJ1-1, with D hard to call. The germline V and J ends were trimmed by 2 bases and 2 bases, with 15 bases remaining between them. Germline loops: CDR1 MDHEN, CDR2 SYDVKM. The CDR3 sequence is 16 residues long. The CDR3 coding sequence is TGTGCCAGCAGTTTAAGGGCTCCCGAGGGTAACACTGAAGCTTTCTTT. Its translation is CASSLRAPEGNTEAFF.

The V gene is TRBV2, the J gene TRBJ2-2; perhaps TRBD2 as D (5 bases). The CDR3 sequence is 15 residues long. Deletions cut 6 bases from V and 0 bases from J, with 11 bases between. Germline V gives CDR1 SNHLY, CDR2 FYNNEI. In DNA form, the CDR3 reads TGTGCCAGCAGGGGAGCGGTCACGAACACCGGGGAGCTGTTTTTT. It translates to CASRGAVTNTGELFF. Full variable domain (outside the CDR3, taken from reference TRBV2 and TRBJ2-2): EPEVTQTPSHQVTQMGQEVILRCVPISNHLYFYWYRQILGQKVEFLVSFYNNEISEKSEIFDDQFSVERPDGSNFTLKIRSTKLEDSAMYFCASRGAVTNTGELFFGEGSRLTVL.

Sample share makes this clone medium-sized. Other DNA variants within this sample encode the same CDR3. CDR3 DNA sequence: TGTGCCACCAGCAGAGAGGGGGGGTCTTTGGGCGAGCAGTACTTC. Translated: CATSREGGSLGEQYF. This chain joins TRBV15 and TRBJ2-7, with 7 bases lining up with TRBD2. Germline CDR1 LNHNV, CDR2 YYDKDF (reference sequence). Losses at the gene ends were 0 bases for V and 6 bases for J; bases not matched to a gene: 8. This CDR3 contains 15 residues.

J is TRBJ2-7 and V is TRBV18, with a possible D match to TRBD1 (6 bases). This CDR3 has 15 residues. CDR1 and CDR2 (germline): KGHSH, LQKENI. V was cut by 2 bases and J by 1 base, with 12 bases left in between. The CDR3 protein is CASSPARGSSYEQYF. Written as DNA, the CDR3 is TGTGCCAGCTCACCAGCCAGGGGCTCATCCTACGAGCAGTACTTC. Full variable domain (remainder filled in from reference TRBV18 and TRBJ2-7): NAGVMQNPRHLVRRRGQEARLRCSPMKGHSHVYWYRQLPEEGLKFMVYLQKENIIDESGMPKERFSAEFPKEGPSILRIQQVVRGDSAAYFCASSPARGSSYEQYFGPGTRLTVT.

This clone is termed medium-sized (0.01 to 0.1%). The chain is built from TRBV19 and TRBJ1-6; 12 bases map to TRBD1. Germline assignment: CDR1 LNHDA and CDR2 SQIVND (reference sequence). The ends lost 6 bases at V and 1 base at J; junction bases unmatched: 10. The CDR3 contains 19 residues. The CDR3 protein is CASRKAGQGAWSYNSPLHF. DNA of the CDR3: TGTGCCAGTAGGAAGGCGGGACAGGGGGCATGGTCCTATAATTCACCCCTCCACTTT.

The DNA for the CDR3 is TGTGCCAGCAGTCTTGACAGGAACACTGAAGCTTTCTTT. Residues: CASSLDRNTEAFF. The V and J genes are TRBV2 and TRBJ1-1, with a weak D call TRBD1 (5 bases). The CDR3 is made up of 13 amino acids. CDR1 and CDR2 (germline): SNHLY, FYNNEI. The V gene lost 5 bases and the J gene lost 1 base, with 8 bases spanning the gap. The whole variable domain, filled in from reference TRBV2 and TRBJ1-1, reads EPEVTQTPSHQVTQMGQEVILRCVPISNHLYFYWYRQILGQKVEFLVSFYNNEISEKSEIFDDQFSVERPDGSNFTLKIRSTKLEDSAMYFCASSLDRNTEAFFGQGTRLTVV.

This clone was counted a few times. The rearrangement uses TRBV28 and TRBJ2-4, with 9 bases lining up with TRBD1. The ends lost 6 bases at V and 3 bases at J; junction bases unmatched: 12. The CDR3 runs to 17 residues. CDR1 is MDHEN, CDR2 SYDVKM, per germline. CDR3 DNA: TGTGCCAGCAGACTGTTAAGGGGGGGACAGGGCAAAAACATTCAGTACTTC. Residues: CASRLLRGGQGKNIQYF.

The chain combines TRBV5-1 with TRBJ1-5; perhaps TRBD1 as D (5 bases). The CDR3 contains 15 residues. Germline V gene lookup returns CDR1 SGHRS and CDR2 YFSETQ. Between the trimmed V and J ends, which lost 4 bases and 3 bases, there was a span of 14 bases. CDR3 nucleotide sequence: TGCGCCAGCAGCCCGGATGGGGCCCTCAATCAGCCCCAGCATTTT. Protein sequence: CASSPDGALNQPQHF.

The chain has TRBV2 and TRBJ1-2; 7 bases align to TRBD1. V trimming: 6 bases; J trimming: 8 bases; junction bases outside the gene matches: 9. CDR1 is SNHLY and CDR2 is FYNNEI in the germline V gene. The CDR3 loop spans 13 amino acids. The CDR3 DNA reads TGTGCCAGCAGCGGACAGGTACAGTTGGGCTACACCTTC. This encodes CASSGQVQLGYTF.

J is TRBJ1-5 and V is TRBV5-1, with a possible D match to TRBD1 (6 bases). Trimming shortened V by 2 bases and J by 3 bases, and 9 bases separated the two germline ends. In germline, CDR1 is SGHRS, CDR2 YFSETQ. The CDR3 is made up of 14 amino acids. In nucleotides, the CDR3 is TGCGCCAGCAGCTTAGGACAGATCAATCAGCCCCAGCATTTT. Amino acids: CASSLGQINQPQHF.

The CDR3, as DNA: TGTGCCAGCAGATTCAGCTCTGGAAACACCATATATTTT. It encodes CASRFSSGNTIYF. The rearrangement joins TRBV5-4 to TRBJ1-3; no clear D. Trimming took off 5 bases at V and 0 bases at J, with 6 bases between the two ends. The germline V gene has CDR1 SGHNT and CDR2 YYREEE (reference sequence). The CDR3 sequence is 13 residues long.

This rearrangement joins TRBV7-6 to TRBJ2-2; D is unresolved. Germline-derived CDR1 and CDR2 are SGHVS and FNYEAQ. V gave up 6 bases and J gave up 0 bases, with 14 bases separating them. This CDR3 has 16 amino acids. CDR3 bases: TGTGCCAGCAGTTACCTTGCGGCATCGAACACCGGGGAGCTGTTTTTT. Residues: CASSYLAASNTGELFF.

The J gene is TRBJ2-1, the V gene TRBV10-3, with D maybe TRBD2 (6 bases). V was pared by 3 bases and J by 9 bases, with 15 bases between. Germline assignment: CDR1 ENHRY and CDR2 SYGVKD. The CDR3 contains 14 residues. The CDR3 region has the DNA TGTGCCATCAGTGATCAAAGCGGGCAGGGTGAGCAGTTCTTC. This codes for CAISDQSGQGEQFF.

The V and J genes are TRBV29-1 and TRBJ2-7; D is possibly TRBD1 (5 bases). CDR3 length: 14 amino acids. Trimming pared 6 bases from V and 7 bases from J, leaving 22 bases between. CDR1 and CDR2 (germline): SQVTM, ANQGSEA. CDR3 nucleotides: TGCAGCGTCCTCGGACACGGAGAAAGGGTGGAGCAGTACTTC. Its protein is CSVLGHGERVEQYF.

This clone appeared a single time. The chain is built from TRBV5-1 and TRBJ2-2; 9 positions match TRBD1. Germline CDR1 is SGHRS and CDR2 is YFSETQ. The V segment lost 3 bases and the J segment 7 bases; nucleotides outside the gene matches: 10. CDR3 length equals 16 residues. For the CDR3, the DNA is TGCGCCAGCAGCTCTGAGGTACAGGGGGCCGGCGGGGAGCTGTTTTTT. Translated, it gives CASSSEVQGAGGELFF.

This clone showed up just a few times. The V gene is TRBV7-2, the J gene TRBJ2-7, with D perhaps TRBD1 (5 bases). V was pared by 0 bases and J by 4 bases, with 10 bases between. This CDR3 spans 14 amino acids. Germline lookup yields CDR1 SGHTA and CDR2 FQGNSA. The CDR3 DNA sequence: TGTGCCAGCAGCTTAGCAGGGGCAGGGTACGAGCAGTACTTC. Amino acids: CASSLAGAGYEQYF.

V is TRBV27 and J is TRBJ1-1, with D maybe TRBD1 (6 bases). The CDR3 has 14 amino acids. The V gene's germline CDR1 is MNHEY and CDR2 SMNVEV (reference sequence). Between the trimmed V and J ends, which lost 2 bases and 5 bases, there was a span of 12 bases. This CDR3 reads CASSLPLDRTEAFF. The DNA for the CDR3 is TGTGCCAGCAGTTTACCTCTGGACAGAACTGAAGCTTTCTTT.

The rearrangement joins TRBV29-1 to TRBJ2-7; 8 nucleotides agree with TRBD1. The germline gives CDR1 SQVTM, CDR2 ANQGSEA. Trimming at V came to 5 bases and at J to 3 bases, leaving 0 bases not matched to a gene. The CDR3 is 11 residues long. Here the CDR3 DNA reads TGCAGCGTTACAGGGGGCTACGAGCAGTACTTC. Translated: CSVTGGYEQYF.

This rearrangement joins TRBV5-5 to TRBJ1-2; 9 nucleotides align to TRBD1. CDR3 length: 13 amino acids. The trim removed 2 bases at V and 6 bases at J, leaving 2 bases unmatched. Germline loops: CDR1 SGHKS, CDR2 YYEKEE (reference sequence). CDR3 region: CASSFRTGDGYTF. DNA for the CDR3: TGTGCCAGCAGCTTCAGGACAGGGGATGGCTACACCTTC. The whole variable domain, filled in from reference TRBV5-5 and TRBJ1-2, reads DAGVTQSPTHLIKTRGQQVTLRCSPISGHKSVSWYQQVLGQGPQFIFQYYEKEERGRGNFPDRFSARQFPNYSSELNVNALLLGDSALYLCASSFRTGDGYTFGSGTRLTVV.

A few counts support this clone. V usage is TRBV29-1 and J usage is TRBJ2-7, with TRBD2 matching over 11 bases. V trimming: 7 bases; J trimming: 1 base; junction bases outside the gene matches: 3. The germline V gene has CDR1 SQVTM and CDR2 ANQGSEA. This CDR3 has 13 amino acids. The CDR3 DNA reads TGCAGCGCCGGGACTAGCGGTTCCTACGAGCAGTACTTC. It codes for CSAGTSGSYEQYF.

This clone appeared a few times. This chain joins TRBV13 and TRBJ2-1; TRBD2 aligns across 10 bases. This CDR3 has 18 residues. Unmatched junction bases numbered 20, after V lost 6 bases and J lost 9 bases. In germline, CDR1 is PRHDT, CDR2 FYEKMQ (reference sequence). The CDR3 here is CASSEVEMASGSSSEQFF. The CDR3 nucleotides read TGTGCCAGCAGTGAAGTCGAAATGGCTAGCGGGAGTTCGAGTGAGCAGTTCTTC.